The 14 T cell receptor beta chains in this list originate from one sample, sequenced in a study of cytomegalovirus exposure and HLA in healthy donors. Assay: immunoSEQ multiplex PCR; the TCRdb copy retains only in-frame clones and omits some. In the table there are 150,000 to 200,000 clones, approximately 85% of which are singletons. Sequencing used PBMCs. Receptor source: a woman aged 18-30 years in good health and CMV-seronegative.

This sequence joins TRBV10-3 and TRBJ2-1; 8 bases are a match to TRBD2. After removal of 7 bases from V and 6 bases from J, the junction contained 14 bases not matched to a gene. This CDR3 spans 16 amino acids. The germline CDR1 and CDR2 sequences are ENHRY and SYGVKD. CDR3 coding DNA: TGTGCCATCAAAAGGACTAGCCCTCGATTGTCCAATGAGCAGTTCTTC. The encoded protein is CAIKRTSPRLSNEQFF.

CDR3 nucleotides: TGCGCCAGCAGCCAATCGACAGGGCTTTGGGGCACTGAAGCTTTCTTT. Encoded protein: CASSQSTGLWGTEAFF. The chain carries TRBV4-1 and TRBJ1-1; 7 bases line up with TRBD1. The germline CDR1 and CDR2 sequences are MGHRA and YSYEKL. CDR3 length: 16 amino acids. V lost 2 bases to trimming and J lost 4 bases; unmatched junction nucleotides: 10.

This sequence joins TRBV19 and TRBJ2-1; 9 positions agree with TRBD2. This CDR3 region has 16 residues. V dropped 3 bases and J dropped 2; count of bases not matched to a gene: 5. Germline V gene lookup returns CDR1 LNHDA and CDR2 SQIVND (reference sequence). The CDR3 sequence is CASSIPSGRTYNEQFF. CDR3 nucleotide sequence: TGTGCCAGTAGTATCCCAAGCGGGAGGACCTACAATGAGCAGTTCTTC. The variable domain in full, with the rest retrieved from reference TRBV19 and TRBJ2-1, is DGGITQSPKYLFRKEGQNVTLSCEQNLNHDAMYWYRQDPGQGLRLIYYSQIVNDFQKGDIAEGYSVSREKKESFPLTVTSAQKNPTAFYLCASSIPSGRTYNEQFFGPGTRLTVL.

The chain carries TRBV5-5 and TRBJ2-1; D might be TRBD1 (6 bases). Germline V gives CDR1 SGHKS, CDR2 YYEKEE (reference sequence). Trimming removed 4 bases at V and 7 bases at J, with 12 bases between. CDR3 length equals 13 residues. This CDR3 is CASSPVRGNEQFF. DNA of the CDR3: TGTGCCAGCAGCCCGGTGAGGGGGAATGAGCAGTTCTTC.

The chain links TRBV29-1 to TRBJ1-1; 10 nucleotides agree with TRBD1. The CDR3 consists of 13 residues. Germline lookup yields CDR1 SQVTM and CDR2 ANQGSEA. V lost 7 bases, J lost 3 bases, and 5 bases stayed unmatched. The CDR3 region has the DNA TGCAGCGGGGAGACAGGGGGCCACACTGAAGCTTTCTTT. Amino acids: CSGETGGHTEAFF.

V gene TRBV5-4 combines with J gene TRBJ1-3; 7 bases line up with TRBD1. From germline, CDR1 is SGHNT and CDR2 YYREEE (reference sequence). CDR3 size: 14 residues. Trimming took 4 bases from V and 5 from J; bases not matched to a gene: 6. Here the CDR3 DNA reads TGTGCCAGCAGCCGTGGACAGGATCGAAACACCATATATTTT. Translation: CASSRGQDRNTIYF.

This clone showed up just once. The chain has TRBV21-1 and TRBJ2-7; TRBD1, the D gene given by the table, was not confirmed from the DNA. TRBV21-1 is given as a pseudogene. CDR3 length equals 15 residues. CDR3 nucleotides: TGTGCCAGCACCACCGGGGCCAGGGGCACCTACGAGCAGTACTTC. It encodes CASTTGARGTYEQYF.

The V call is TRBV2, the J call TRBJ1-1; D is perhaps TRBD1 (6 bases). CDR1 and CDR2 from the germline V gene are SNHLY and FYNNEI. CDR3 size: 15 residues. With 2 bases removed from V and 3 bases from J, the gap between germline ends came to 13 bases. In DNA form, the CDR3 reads TGTGCCAGCAGTGAATCAAGACAGGAAGACACTGAAGCTTTCTTT. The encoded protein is CASSESRQEDTEAFF.

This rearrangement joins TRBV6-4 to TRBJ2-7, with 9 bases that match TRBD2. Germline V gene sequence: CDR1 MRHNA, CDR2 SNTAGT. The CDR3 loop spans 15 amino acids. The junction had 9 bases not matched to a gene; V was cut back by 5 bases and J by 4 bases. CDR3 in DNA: TGTGCCAGCAGTTCCTTAGCGGGAGCAGGATACGAGCAGTACTTC. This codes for CASSSLAGAGYEQYF.

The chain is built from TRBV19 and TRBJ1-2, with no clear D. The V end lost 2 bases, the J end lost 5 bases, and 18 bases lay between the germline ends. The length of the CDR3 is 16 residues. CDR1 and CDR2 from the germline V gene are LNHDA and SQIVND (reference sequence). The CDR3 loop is CASSISPPEAKYGYTF. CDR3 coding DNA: TGTGCCAGTAGTATATCACCCCCAGAGGCGAAGTATGGCTACACCTTC.

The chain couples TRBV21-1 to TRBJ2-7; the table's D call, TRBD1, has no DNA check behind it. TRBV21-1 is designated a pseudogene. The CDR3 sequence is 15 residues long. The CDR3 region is CASSSTGGGSYEQYF. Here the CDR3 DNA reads TGTGCCAGCAGCTCTACAGGGGGAGGATCCTACGAGCAGTACTTC.

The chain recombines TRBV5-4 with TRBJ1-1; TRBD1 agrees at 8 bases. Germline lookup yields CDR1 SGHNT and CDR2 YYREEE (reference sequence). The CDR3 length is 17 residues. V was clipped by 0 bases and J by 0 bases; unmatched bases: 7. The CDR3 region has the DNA TGTGCCAGCAGCTTGGGACAGGGGAAAGGGATGAACACTGAAGCTTTCTTT. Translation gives CASSLGQGKGMNTEAFF. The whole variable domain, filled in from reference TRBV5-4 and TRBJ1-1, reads ETGVTQSPTHLIKTRGQQVTLRCSSQSGHNTVSWYQQALGQGPQFIFQYYREEENGRGNFPPRFSGLQFPNYSSELNVNALELDDSALYLCASSLGQGKGMNTEAFFGQGTRLTVV.

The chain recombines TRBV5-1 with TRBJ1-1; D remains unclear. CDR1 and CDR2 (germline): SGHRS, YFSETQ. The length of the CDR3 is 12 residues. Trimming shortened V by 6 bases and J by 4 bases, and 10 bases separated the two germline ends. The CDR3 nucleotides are TGCGCCAGCAAAATGGAGGGCACTGAAGCTTTCTTT. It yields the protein CASKMEGTEAFF.

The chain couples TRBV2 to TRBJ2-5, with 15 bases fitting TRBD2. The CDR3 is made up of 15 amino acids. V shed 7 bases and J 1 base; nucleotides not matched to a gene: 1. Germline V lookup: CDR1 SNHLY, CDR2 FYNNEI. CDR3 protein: CASMGLAGGQETQYF. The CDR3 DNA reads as TGTGCCAGCATGGGACTAGCGGGGGGCCAAGAGACCCAGTACTTC.